This TCR beta chain was profiled in a study of lymphopenia after photon versus proton radiotherapy. Concerning this clone itself: The antigen remains unidentified.

TCRdb keeps only in-frame clones here, not all; method: immunoSEQ multiplex PCR. The table shows approximately 17,000 clones, with just over 90% occurring only once. General study results and limits: Better survival with proton therapy was suggested as possible, not demonstrated. Photon-treated patients lost naive T cells and TCR diversity; proton-treated stayed stable. Larger post-nadir TCR diversity loss correlated inversely with survival in deceased patients. Post-nadir diversity loss with photons came from oligoclonal expansion, particularly CD8+ Temra cells.

The junction had 1 base not matched to a gene; V was cut back by 3 bases and J by 0 bases. Looked up from germline, CDR1 is MGHRA and CDR2 is YSYEKL. This CDR3 contains 15 residues. The sequencing used peripheral blood, collected from a patient treated with photon-based radiotherapy. The source of this sequence is a man between 60 and 70 years old with pancreatic cancer. The V and J genes are TRBV4-1 and TRBJ1-3; the match to TRBD1 covers 8 bases. CDR3 protein: CASSQTGASGNTIYF. The CDR3 DNA reads TGCGCCAGCAGCCAGACAGGGGCCTCTGGAAACACCATATATTTT.